The 30 T cell receptor beta chains below all came from one sample that was sequenced in a study of T-cell memory formation after mild COVID-19. In TCRdb, the 5' RACE reads were re-called with MiXCR into one record per CDR3 protein. Of about 350,000 distinct CDR3 sequences in the sample, roughly 15% are singletons; the top ten hold about 24%. Material for sequencing was PBMCs or a T cell subset sorted from them (not recorded which). These receptors all come from a man aged 18 to 30 who had mild COVID-19 (a few samples of this study predate the infection). Cell type and time point are not known.

This clonotype was observed a handful of times. The chain carries TRBV7-8 and TRBJ2-1, with 7 bases lining up with TRBD2. In germline, CDR1 is SGHVS, CDR2 FQNEAQ. J was trimmed by 0 bases and V by 2 bases; bases with no gene match: 1. This CDR3 contains 15 residues. In DNA form, the CDR3 reads TGTGCCAGCAGCTTAAGCGGGATCTCCTACAATGAGCAGTTCTTC. It is translated as CASSLSGISYNEQFF.

This rearrangement joins TRBV19 to TRBJ2-7; 9 bases fit TRBD2. J was trimmed by 4 bases and V by 4 bases; bases with no gene match: 8. Germline loops: CDR1 LNHDA, CDR2 SQIVND (reference sequence). This CDR3 is built from 15 residues. The CDR3, as DNA: TGTGCCAGTAGTACCACCGGGACTAGCTGGTACGAGCAGTACTTC. The encoded protein is CASSTTGTSWYEQYF.

This clonotype turned up a few times. J is TRBJ2-3 and V is TRBV6-5; 7 nucleotides agree with TRBD2. The CDR3 extends over 12 amino acids. V gave up 6 bases and J gave up 6 bases; unmatched junction bases: 3. Germline CDR1 MNHEY, CDR2 SVGAGI. CDR3 loop: CASRGSGDTQYF. CDR3 bases: TGTGCCAGCAGAGGTAGCGGGGATACGCAGTATTTT.

This clonotype was detected a few times. V is TRBV7-3 and J is TRBJ2-3; D not certain. The V end lost 4 bases, the J end lost 2 bases, and 13 bases lay between the germline ends. Germline loops: CDR1 SGHTA, CDR2 FQGTGA. The CDR3 has 15 residues. CDR3 sequence (DNA): TGTGCCAGCAGCTCCCCCCTATCTTTCACAGATACGCAGTATTTT. Translation gives CASSSPLSFTDTQYF.

The rearrangement links TRBV4-3 to TRBJ2-1; D not certain. There are 14 residues in the CDR3. The V gene's germline CDR1 is LGHNA and CDR2 YSLEER. The germline V and J ends were trimmed by 0 bases and 8 bases, with 11 bases remaining between them. CDR3 loop: CASSQDLRSDEQFF. CDR3 sequence (DNA): TGCGCCAGCAGCCAAGATTTGCGGTCGGATGAGCAGTTCTTC.

The V gene is TRBV15, the J gene TRBJ2-5; D is uncertain. CDR1 LNHNV and CDR2 YYDKDF come from the germline V gene (reference sequence). V was pared by 0 bases and J by 4 bases, with 6 bases between. The CDR3 extends over 13 amino acids. CDR3 amino acids: CATSRDRAETQYF. In nucleotides, the CDR3 is TGTGCCACCAGCAGAGATCGGGCAGAGACCCAGTACTTC.

This clonotype was recorded a few times. The CDR3 spells CAIATESSYEQYV. The DNA of the CDR3 is TGTGCCATCGCGACTGAGAGCTCCTACGAGCAGTACGTC. The chain combines TRBV10-3 with TRBJ2-7; D gene unclear. V was clipped by 8 bases and J by 0 bases, with 11 bases between them. The germline CDR1 and CDR2 sequences are ENHRY and SYGVKD. This CDR3 contains 13 residues.

V and J are TRBV20-1 and TRBJ1-6; D is unresolved. Germline V gene sequence: CDR1 DFQATT, CDR2 SNEGSKA (reference sequence). With 5 bases removed from V and 5 bases from J, the gap between germline ends came to 13 bases. The CDR3 has 14 residues. CDR3 DNA sequence: TGCAGTGCTCTTAAGGGAGTCGATAATTCACCCCTCCACTTT. As protein: CSALKGVDNSPLHF.

This clonotype was observed a few times. The chain joins TRBV12-5 to TRBJ1-2; 8 nucleotides agree with TRBD1. V lost 3 bases, J lost 5 bases, and 14 bases stayed unmatched. This CDR3 region has 17 residues. CDR1 and CDR2 (germline): LGHNT, FRNRAP. CDR3: CASGFLIQPGTGYGYTF. For the CDR3, the DNA is TGTGCTAGTGGTTTTTTAATTCAACCCGGGACAGGTTATGGCTACACCTTC. Combining the CDR3 with reference TRBV12-5 and TRBJ1-2 gives the whole variable domain DARVTQTPRHKVTEMGQEVTMRCQPILGHNTVFWYRQTMMQGLELLAYFRNRAPLDDSGMPKDRFSAEMPDATLATLKIQPSEPRDSAVYFCASGFLIQPGTGYGYTFGSGTRLTVV.

The V call is TRBV5-1, the J call TRBJ2-5, with 8 nucleotides matching TRBD2. V lost 0 bases, J lost 5 bases, and 9 bases stayed unmatched. The CDR3 runs 16 residues. Germline CDR1 reads SGHRS; CDR2 reads YFSETQ. This CDR3 reads CASSLAFGGAMETQYF. In nucleotides, the CDR3 is TGCGCCAGCAGCTTGGCCTTCGGGGGGGCGATGGAGACCCAGTACTTC.

The J gene is TRBJ2-5, the V gene TRBV20-1, with 7 bases fitting TRBD1. The germline V gene has CDR1 DFQATT and CDR2 SNEGSKA (reference sequence). Trimming took 3 bases from V and 4 from J; bases not matched to a gene: 8. This CDR3 has 14 residues. The chain's CDR3 is CSAREIQGRETQYF. The CDR3 DNA sequence: TGCAGTGCTAGGGAGATACAGGGGCGAGAGACCCAGTACTTC.

This clonotype was counted between two and nine times. The chain couples TRBV7-2 to TRBJ1-5; D not resolved. Trimming stripped 2 bases from V and 0 bases from J, with 11 bases between. The germline V gene encodes CDR1 SGHTA and CDR2 FQGNSA. There are 16 residues in the CDR3. This CDR3 is CASSLSPGFSNQPQHF. The CDR3 DNA reads TGTGCCAGCAGCTTATCTCCGGGCTTTAGCAATCAGCCCCAGCATTTT. The variable domain in full, with the rest retrieved from reference TRBV7-2 and TRBJ1-5, is GAGVSQSPSNKVTEKGKDVELRCDPISGHTALYWYRQSLGQGLEFLIYFQGNSAPDKSGLPSDRFSAERTGGSVSTLTIQRTQQEDSAVYLCASSLSPGFSNQPQHFGDGTRLSIL.

This clonotype occurred a few times. This chain links TRBV6-2 or TRBV6-3 with TRBJ1-4; TRBD1 matches 7 bases. The CDR3 runs 16 residues. Germline V gene sequence: CDR1 MNHEY, CDR2 SVGEGT. Trimming cost V 4 bases and J 7 bases; bases outside gene matches: 12. The CDR3, as DNA: TGTGCCAGCAGTTCCTTGCGACAGGGAGGAGGTGAAAAACTGTTTTTT. Protein product: CASSSLRQGGGEKLFF.

This clonotype has a handful of counts. The chain recombines TRBV25-1 with TRBJ2-3; D possibly uses TRBD1 or TRBD2 (5 bases each). Germline V CDR1 and CDR2: MGHDK, SYGVNS. This CDR3 is 14 amino acids long. V gave up 7 bases and J gave up 1 base, with 12 bases separating them. The CDR3 DNA reads TGTGCCAGCAATTTCGGGACCCGCACAGATACGCAGTATTTT. As protein: CASNFGTRTDTQYF. Based on the CDR3 plus reference TRBV25-1 and TRBJ2-3, the full variable domain is EADIYQTPRYLVIGTGKKITLECSQTMGHDKMYWYQQDPGMELHLIHYSYGVNSTEKGDLSSESTVSRIRTEHFPLTLESARPSHTSQYLCASNFGTRTDTQYFGPGTRLTVL.

V gene TRBV12-5 combines with J gene TRBJ1-2, with D possibly being TRBD1 (6 bases). There are 17 residues in the CDR3. Per the germline V gene, CDR1 is LGHNT and CDR2 is FRNRAP. V was cut by 0 bases and J by 4 bases, with 18 bases left in between. The CDR3 bases are TGTGCTAGTGGTTTGGTAGTCGGAGGACAGAAGTTCTATGGCTACACCTTC. It specifies CASGLVVGGQKFYGYTF. Looking up the rest from reference TRBV12-5 and TRBJ1-2 gives the full variable domain: DARVTQTPRHKVTEMGQEVTMRCQPILGHNTVFWYRQTMMQGLELLAYFRNRAPLDDSGMPKDRFSAEMPDATLATLKIQPSEPRDSAVYFCASGLVVGGQKFYGYTFGSGTRLTVV.

This clonotype has a handful of counts. V is TRBV20-1 and J is TRBJ1-2; perhaps TRBD1 as D (5 bases). V lost 0 bases and J lost 4, with 18 bases in between. From germline, CDR1 is DFQATT and CDR2 SNEGSKA (reference sequence). The length of the CDR3 is 16 residues. This CDR3 is CSARDFARGRSYGYTF. For the CDR3, the DNA is TGCAGTGCTAGAGATTTTGCTCGGGGGAGATCCTATGGCTACACCTTC.

In its sample, this clonotype was seen a few times. The chain uses TRBV4-1 and TRBJ1-5; the D is unclear. The CDR3 is 15 amino acids. The V gene lost 3 bases and the J gene lost 2 bases, with 11 bases spanning the gap. CDR1 and CDR2 from the germline V gene are MGHRA and YSYEKL. The CDR3 here is CASSQGDLGNQPQHF. In nucleotides, the CDR3 is TGCGCCAGCAGCCAGGGAGACCTAGGCAATCAGCCCCAGCATTTT.

This clonotype was recorded many times. The chain couples TRBV7-9 to TRBJ2-7; D might be TRBD1 (6 bases). The V and J ends lost 5 bases and 4 bases respectively, with 9 bases between them. This CDR3 has 12 residues. Germline values: CDR1 SEHNR, CDR2 FQNEAQ (reference sequence). CDR3 residues: CASSHGQYEQYV. CDR3 bases: TGTGCCAGCAGCCACGGACAGTACGAGCAGTACGTC.

This clonotype showed up just a few times. The chain uses TRBV7-9 and TRBJ2-7; 10 positions match TRBD1. The junction had 6 bases not matched to a gene; V was cut back by 7 bases and J by 3 bases. This CDR3 contains 14 residues. CDR1 is SEHNR, CDR2 FQNEAQ, per germline (reference sequence). CDR3 nucleotides: TGTGCCAGCACCGGGACAGGGGCTGGCTACGAGCAGTACTTC. Its protein is CASTGTGAGYEQYF.

The chain employs TRBV12-3 or TRBV12-4 and TRBJ1-1; 10 nucleotides align to TRBD1. The CDR3 is 16 residues long. V gave up 5 bases and J gave up 1 base; unmatched junction bases: 7. The CDR3 sequence is CASSPSTGGWNTEAFF. CDR3 DNA sequence: TGTGCCAGCAGTCCTTCGACAGGGGGCTGGAACACTGAAGCTTTCTTT.

This clonotype was counted a few times. The chain recombines TRBV6-6 with TRBJ2-5; 7 nucleotides match TRBD1. CDR1 and CDR2 from the germline V gene are MNHNY and SVGAGI (reference sequence). This CDR3 spans 14 amino acids. The trim removed 6 bases at V and 5 bases at J, leaving 9 bases unmatched. Here the CDR3 DNA reads TGTGCCAGCAGAGAACCGGACAGGCGGGAGACCCAGTACTTC. Protein sequence: CASREPDRRETQYF.

This clonotype came up many times. The chain is built from TRBV7-2 and TRBJ2-6; the match to TRBD1 covers 9 bases. The CDR3 consists of 16 residues. The V gene's germline CDR1 is SGHTA and CDR2 FQGNSA. The V segment lost 4 bases and the J segment 8 bases; nucleotides outside the gene matches: 9. The chain's CDR3 is CASSSPGTGMPNVLTF. The CDR3 DNA is TGTGCCAGCAGCTCACCCGGGACAGGGATGCCCAACGTCCTGACTTTC.

V and J are TRBV20-1 and TRBJ2-1; 7 bases map to TRBD2. The germline V gene has CDR1 DFQATT and CDR2 SNEGSKA (reference sequence). The V gene end was trimmed by 3 bases and the J gene end by 12 bases; junction bases not matched to a gene: 11. This CDR3 contains 13 residues. The CDR3: CSARVVGLVWQFF. The CDR3 nucleotides are TGCAGTGCTAGGGTAGTAGGACTAGTTTGGCAGTTCTTC.

This clonotype occurred a few times. The chain recombines TRBV6-4 with TRBJ2-6; the D is unclear. CDR3 length: 13 residues. Deletions cut 8 bases from V and 2 bases from J, with 7 bases between. Germline CDR1 reads MRHNA; CDR2 reads SNTAGT. CDR3 protein: CASGFTGANVLTF. As DNA, the CDR3 is TGTGCCAGCGGTTTTACTGGGGCCAACGTCCTGACTTTC.

The chain has TRBV7-2 and TRBJ1-5; TRBD1 aligns across 8 bases. CDR1 is SGHTA and CDR2 is FQGNSA in the germline V gene. The CDR3 covers 14 residues. V lost 2 bases, J lost 7 bases, and 4 bases stayed unmatched. This chain's CDR3 is CASSLFQGAQPQHF. DNA of the CDR3: TGTGCCAGCAGCTTATTTCAGGGGGCGCAGCCCCAGCATTTT.

This clonotype was detected many times. J is TRBJ2-7 and V is TRBV29-1; no firm D call. Germline values: CDR1 SQVTM, CDR2 ANQGSEA. The CDR3 extends over 12 amino acids. The germline V and J ends were trimmed by 4 bases and 0 bases, with 7 bases remaining between them. CDR3 sequence reads: CSVVGSSYEQYF. The CDR3 DNA is TGCAGCGTTGTAGGAAGCTCCTACGAGCAGTACTTC.

V and J are TRBV12-3 or TRBV12-4 and TRBJ1-4; D call uncertain. V lost 2 bases to trimming and J lost 0 bases, with 4 bases between them. This CDR3 spans 14 amino acids. CDR3 coding DNA: TGTGCCAGCAGTTTACGTACAACTAATGAAAAACTGTTTTTT. This encodes CASSLRTTNEKLFF.

This clonotype was detected only a few times. The rearrangement links TRBV19 to TRBJ2-2; perhaps TRBD1 as D (6 bases). Trimming stripped 4 bases from V and 4 bases from J, with 10 bases between. This CDR3 has 14 residues. Germline V lookup: CDR1 LNHDA, CDR2 SQIVND (reference sequence). The CDR3 coding sequence is TGTGCCAGTAGTACCAACAGGGCCACCGGGGAGCTGTTTTTT. Translated, it gives CASSTNRATGELFF.

This clonotype has only a few counts. This chain joins TRBV20-1 and TRBJ2-3, with D perhaps TRBD2 (6 bases). V was cut by 3 bases and J by 0 bases, with 10 bases left in between. CDR1 is DFQATT, CDR2 SNEGSKA, per germline (reference sequence). This CDR3 comprises 14 residues. The CDR3 nucleotides are TGCAGTGCTAGGCGGGCGGGAAGCACAGATACGCAGTATTTT. It yields the protein CSARRAGSTDTQYF.

The chain employs TRBV5-6 and TRBJ1-5, with D possibly matching TRBD1 (5 bases). The V and J ends lost 4 bases and 11 bases respectively, with 19 bases between them. CDR3 length: 14 amino acids. Per germline, CDR1 SGHDT and CDR2 YYEEEE. The CDR3 DNA reads TGTGCCAGCAGCCTCTCCCGGATAGGAGGGGCCCAGCATTTT. This translates into CASSLSRIGGAQHF.